A single sample gave rise to the 13 T cell receptor beta chains below, sequenced in a study of control samples from healthy donors and cancer patients. Clones were read by immunoSEQ multiplex PCR, and TCRdb kept only the in-frame ones, dropping some. The sample shows approximately 74,000 clones, less than 95% of them seen only once. The sample consisted of blood. Every receptor here comes from a woman aged 25 to 39 in good health.

V usage is TRBV7-3 and J usage is TRBJ1-1, with TRBD1 matching 10 bases. This CDR3 spans 17 amino acids. Germline CDR1 and CDR2: SGHTA and FQGTGA. The trim removed 1 base at V and 1 base at J, leaving 6 bases unmatched. The DNA of the CDR3 is TGTGCCAGCAGCTTAATCAGGGGACAGGGGAAGAACACTGAAGCTTTCTTT. This sequence encodes CASSLIRGQGKNTEAFF.

The chain employs TRBV27 and TRBJ2-3; tentatively, D is TRBD1 (6 bases). Germline CDR1 and CDR2: MNHEY and SMNVEV (reference sequence). With 6 bases removed from V and 2 bases from J, the gap between germline ends came to 9 bases. The CDR3 sequence is 13 residues long. CDR3 coding DNA: TGTGCCAGCAGGGGGGCTTACACAGATACGCAGTATTTT. Translating gives CASRGAYTDTQYF.

The gene calls are TRBV27 and TRBJ2-1; perhaps D is TRBD1 or TRBD2 (5 bases each). The V end was cut by 7 bases, the J end by 1 base, with 14 bases between. Germline CDR1 is MNHEY and CDR2 is SMNVEV (reference sequence). The CDR3 length is 15 residues. The CDR3 reads CASTLRGASYNEQFF. The CDR3 DNA reads as TGTGCCAGCACCCTACGAGGGGCTTCCTACAATGAGCAGTTCTTC.

The V and J genes are TRBV12-3 or TRBV12-4 and TRBJ1-3; the D is unclear. Trimming shortened V by 5 bases and J by 2 bases, and 7 bases separated the two germline ends. This CDR3 contains 13 residues. The CDR3 sequence is CASSPRAGNTIYF. In DNA, the CDR3 is TGTGCCAGCAGTCCGCGTGCTGGAAACACCATATATTTT.

The V gene is TRBV27, the J gene TRBJ1-5; D uncertain. The CDR3 consists of 12 residues. V lost 3 bases and J lost 3, with 3 bases in between. The germline V gene encodes CDR1 MNHEY and CDR2 SMNVEV (reference sequence). The CDR3 here is CASSFHNQPQHF. For the CDR3, the DNA is TGTGCCAGCAGTTTCCACAATCAGCCCCAGCATTTT.

The V call is TRBV18, the J call TRBJ1-1, with D possibly TRBD1 on 6 matching bases. The length of the CDR3 is 15 residues. Germline V gene data show CDR1 as KGHSH and CDR2 as LQKENI. V gave up 2 bases and J gave up 5 bases, with 15 bases separating them. CDR3: CASSPSQGLYTEAFF. The CDR3 coding sequence is TGTGCCAGCTCACCAAGTCAGGGGCTCTATACTGAAGCTTTCTTT.

The chain uses TRBV19 and TRBJ2-5, with D perhaps matching TRBD2 (5 bases). Germline CDR1 is LNHDA and CDR2 is SQIVND (reference sequence). This CDR3 has 15 residues. V dropped 4 bases and J dropped 2 bases, with 14 bases sitting between them. As DNA, the CDR3 is TGTGCCAGTAGTACTTTAACCGGGATTCAAGAGACCCAGTACTTC. Its translation is CASSTLTGIQETQYF.

The chain employs TRBV13 and TRBJ2-3, with a tentative D call TRBD1 (6 bases). Germline CDR1 and CDR2: PRHDT and FYEKMQ (reference sequence). Between the trimmed V and J ends, which lost 5 bases and 2 bases, there was a span of 17 bases. This CDR3 region has 16 residues. The DNA of the CDR3 is TGTGCCAGCAGCCCCCCTGGGACACCTTTCACAGATACGCAGTATTTT. It translates to CASSPPGTPFTDTQYF.

V and J are TRBV5-1 and TRBJ2-3, with unresolved D. Per germline, CDR1 SGHRS and CDR2 YFSETQ. CDR3 length: 14 residues. Trimming cost V 2 bases and J 2 bases, with 9 bases left between them. CDR3 bases: TGCGCCAGCAGCTTTCAGTCCCTCACAGATACGCAGTATTTT. It encodes CASSFQSLTDTQYF.

This clone was seen once. The chain recombines TRBV6-5 with TRBJ2-7; D gene unclear. The germline V and J ends were trimmed by 6 bases and 6 bases, with 9 bases remaining between them. From germline, CDR1 is MNHEY and CDR2 SVGAGI. CDR3 length: 11 amino acids. This CDR3 reads CASRDTFEQYF. The CDR3 DNA reads as TGTGCCAGCAGAGACACCTTCGAGCAGTACTTC.

The DNA of the CDR3 is TGTGCCAGCAGCTTAGCGCAAAGCCCTAGCTCCTATAATTCACCCCTCCACTTT. As protein: CASSLAQSPSSYNSPLHF. The chain links TRBV11-2 to TRBJ1-6, with D unclear. The germline V and J ends were trimmed by 1 base and 0 bases, with 13 bases remaining between them. CDR1 and CDR2 from the germline V gene are SGHAT and FQNNGV. The CDR3 is 18 amino acids.

This clone has just one count. The rearrangement joins TRBV5-1 to TRBJ2-3; D gene uncertain. The CDR3 runs 15 residues. Germline V gene lookup returns CDR1 SGHRS and CDR2 YFSETQ. V shed 4 bases and J shed 7 bases, with 19 bases lying between them. The CDR3 is CASSPEALLSHTQYF. In DNA, the CDR3 is TGCGCCAGCAGCCCAGAGGCGCTCCTCTCCCATACGCAGTATTTT.

This clone showed up just a few times. The chain has TRBV6-5 and TRBJ2-1; TRBD2 matches 10 bases. Trimming at V came to 6 bases and at J to 4 bases, leaving 9 bases not matched to a gene. The germline V gene encodes CDR1 MNHEY and CDR2 SVGAGI. The length of the CDR3 is 16 residues. This CDR3 reads CASRYEPSGGYNEQFF. Here the CDR3 DNA reads TGTGCCAGCAGGTACGAACCTAGCGGGGGTTACAATGAGCAGTTCTTC.